One sample yielded the 5 T cell receptor beta chains listed below, sequenced in a study of blood T cell repertoires in COVID-19. Clones were sequenced by immunoSEQ multiplex PCR, and TCRdb holds only the in-frame ones, with some missing. The sample consists of over 150,000 clones, about 90% of them appearing once. Sequenced input: PBMCs or T cells enriched from blood (not recorded which). These receptors came from a woman aged 50 to 60 who had recovered from COVID-19.

The rearrangement joins TRBV27 to TRBJ2-1; 12 bases match TRBD2. V lost 5 bases to trimming and J lost 8 bases; unmatched junction nucleotides: 13. Per germline, CDR1 MNHEY and CDR2 SMNVEV (reference sequence). The CDR3 extends over 17 amino acids. The CDR3 sequence: CASSNYVASGRGDEQFF. CDR3 in DNA: TGTGCCAGCAGTAATTACGTCGCTAGCGGGAGGGGAGATGAGCAGTTCTTC.

The rearrangement links TRBV5-1 to TRBJ2-5; D might be TRBD2 (6 bases). The CDR3 length is 15 residues. V was pared by 0 bases and J by 7 bases, with 16 bases between. Germline assignment: CDR1 SGHRS and CDR2 YFSETQ. The chain's CDR3 is CASSLDPGTSGTQYF. DNA for the CDR3: TGCGCCAGCAGCTTGGACCCCGGGACTTCCGGGACCCAGTACTTC.

The chain carries TRBV29-1 and TRBJ2-7; TRBD1 matches at 8 bases. CDR3 length equals 12 residues. The V gene's germline CDR1 is SQVTM and CDR2 ANQGSEA. V was clipped by 7 bases and J by 2 bases; unmatched bases: 4. The CDR3 DNA reads as TGCAGCGCAGGGACAGGACCCTACGAGCAGTACTTC. Protein: CSAGTGPYEQYF.

This chain links TRBV5-1 with TRBJ2-7, with 10 bases identical to TRBD1. CDR1 is SGHRS, CDR2 YFSETQ, per germline. Trimming took 1 base from V and 5 from J; bases not matched to a gene: 6. The CDR3 has 15 amino acids. The CDR3 is CASSLSTGGLNEQYF. The CDR3 bases are TGCGCCAGCAGCTTGTCGACAGGGGGCCTTAACGAGCAGTACTTC.

The chain has TRBV5-1 and TRBJ2-1; 11 bases fit TRBD2. Trimming at V came to 2 bases and at J to 6 bases, leaving 7 bases not matched to a gene. Germline V gene lookup returns CDR1 SGHRS and CDR2 YFSETQ. The CDR3 runs 16 residues. The CDR3 is CASSFLAGGTRNEQFF. In DNA form, the CDR3 reads TGCGCCAGCAGCTTCCTAGCGGGAGGTACGCGCAATGAGCAGTTCTTC.